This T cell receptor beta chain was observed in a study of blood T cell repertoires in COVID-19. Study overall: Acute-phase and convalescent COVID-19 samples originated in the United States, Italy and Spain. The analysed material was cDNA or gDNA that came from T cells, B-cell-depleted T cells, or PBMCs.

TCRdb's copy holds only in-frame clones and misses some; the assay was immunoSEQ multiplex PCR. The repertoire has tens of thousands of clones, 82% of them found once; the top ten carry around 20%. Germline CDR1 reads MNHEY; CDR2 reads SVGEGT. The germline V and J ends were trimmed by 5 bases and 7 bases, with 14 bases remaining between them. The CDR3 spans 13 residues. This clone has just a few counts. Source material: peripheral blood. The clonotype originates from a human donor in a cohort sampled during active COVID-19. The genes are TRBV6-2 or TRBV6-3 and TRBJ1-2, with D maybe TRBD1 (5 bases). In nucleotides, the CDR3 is TGTGCCAGCAGTAAGTCAGGGTTTCCTGGCTACACCTTC. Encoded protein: CASSKSGFPGYTF.